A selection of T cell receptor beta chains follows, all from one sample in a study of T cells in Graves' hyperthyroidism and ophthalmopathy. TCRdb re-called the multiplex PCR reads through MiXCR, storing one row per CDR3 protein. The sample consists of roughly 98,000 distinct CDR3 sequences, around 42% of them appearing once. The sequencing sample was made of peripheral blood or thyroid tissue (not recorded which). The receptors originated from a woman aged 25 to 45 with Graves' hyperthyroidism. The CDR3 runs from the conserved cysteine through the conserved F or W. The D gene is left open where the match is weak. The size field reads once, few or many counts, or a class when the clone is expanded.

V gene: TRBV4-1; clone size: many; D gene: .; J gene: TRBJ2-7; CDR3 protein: CASSQEDSSYEQYF; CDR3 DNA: TGCGCCAGCAGCCAAGAGGACAGCTCCTACGAGCAGTACTTC
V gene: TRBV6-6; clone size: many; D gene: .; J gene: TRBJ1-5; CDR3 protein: CASKFLGGGQPQHF; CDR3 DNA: TGTGCCAGCAAGTTCTTGGGGGGCGGACAGCCCCAGCATTTT
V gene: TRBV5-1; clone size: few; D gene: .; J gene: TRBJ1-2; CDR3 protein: CASSFTTQGYGYTF; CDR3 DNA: TGCGCCAGCAGCTTCACGACCCAGGGCTATGGCTACACCTTC
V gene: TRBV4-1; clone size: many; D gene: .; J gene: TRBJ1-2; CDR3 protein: CASSRFLTVPYGYTF; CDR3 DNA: TGCGCCAGCAGCCGATTTTTGACAGTCCCCTATGGCTACACCTTC
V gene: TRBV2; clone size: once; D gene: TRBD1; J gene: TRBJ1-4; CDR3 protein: CASSSPGQGIEKLSF; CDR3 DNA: TGTGCCAGCAGCTCACCGGGACAGGGGATTGAAAAACTGTCCTTT
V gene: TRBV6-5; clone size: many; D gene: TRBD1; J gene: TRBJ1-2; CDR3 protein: CASRKQGAEEYGYTF; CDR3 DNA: TGTGCCAGCAGAAAACAGGGGGCAGAGGAATATGGCTACACCTTC
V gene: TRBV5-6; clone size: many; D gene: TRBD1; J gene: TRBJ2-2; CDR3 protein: CASSWKDRESGELFF; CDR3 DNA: TGTGCCAGCAGCTGGAAGGACAGGGAATCCGGGGAGCTGTTTTTT
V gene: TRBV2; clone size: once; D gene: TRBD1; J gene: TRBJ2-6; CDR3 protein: CASAKDRAGANVLTF; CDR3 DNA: TGTGCCAGCGCTAAGGACAGGGCTGGGGCCAACGTCCTGACTTTC
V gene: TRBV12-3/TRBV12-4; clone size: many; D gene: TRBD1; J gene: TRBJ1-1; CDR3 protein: CASSPQGGLGTEAFF; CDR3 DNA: TGTGCCAGCAGTCCCCAGGGGGGGCTGGGCACTGAAGCTTTCTTT
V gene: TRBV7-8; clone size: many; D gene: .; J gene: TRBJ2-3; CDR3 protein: CASSLRSIDTQYF; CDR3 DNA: TGTGCCAGCAGCTTACGCAGTATAGATACGCAGTATTTT